Here is one T cell receptor beta chain with its context. What it binds is not known. The junction had 14 bases not matched to a gene; V was cut back by 6 bases and J by 0 bases. The germline CDR1 and CDR2 sequences are SGHAT and FQNNGV. The CDR3 loop spans 18 amino acids. The sample belongs to a study of OX40 agonist ivuxolimab in advanced cancers. Study-wide points: In the 0.1-3.0 mg/kg groups, partial responders showed among the lowest expansion.

Generated by immunoSEQ multiplex PCR, the TCRdb table keeps only in-frame clones and is missing some. The sample records approximately 50,000 clones, over 70% being singletons. The sequence came from an adult with an advanced solid tumor such as melanoma, head and neck, liver or kidney cancer. The gene calls are TRBV11-2 and TRBJ2-7; the match to TRBD2 covers 10 bases. Material: CD4+ or CD8+ T cells sorted from blood, obtained in a trial of the OX40 agonist ivuxolimab. CDR3: CASRKGTSEFLSSYEQYF. The CDR3 DNA follows: TGTGCCAGCAGGAAAGGGACTAGCGAATTCCTTAGCTCCTACGAGCAGTACTTC.